These 13 T cell receptor beta chains were sequenced from one sample in a study of long-term antiretroviral therapy in people with HIV. The libraries were made with immunoSEQ v3.0 at survey level. Data came from immunoSEQ multiplex PCR; TCRdb stores just in-frame clones and leaves some out. The sample has roughly 35,000 clones, approximately 95% seen once. Material: unsorted PBMCs, obtained more than 5 years after starting antiretroviral therapy. The receptors stem from a woman between 50 and 59 years old with HIV.

This sequence joins TRBV7-8 and TRBJ1-4; D gene unclear. This CDR3 comprises 13 residues. Trimming left V 0 bases short and J 12 bases short, with 11 bases between. CDR1 is SGHVS and CDR2 is FQNEAQ in the germline V gene. This CDR3 is CASSLARSLQLFF. The CDR3 nucleotides read TGTGCCAGCAGCTTAGCGAGGTCACTCCAACTGTTTTTT.

CDR3 nucleotides: TGTGCCAGCTCACTAGGGGCCGGAGGCGGTTCCTACGAGCAGTACTTC. Its translation is CASSLGAGGGSYEQYF. The chain links TRBV18 to TRBJ2-7; tentatively, D is TRBD1 or TRBD2 (5 bases each). Germline CDR1 is KGHSH and CDR2 is LQKENI. V was pared by 4 bases and J by 1 base, with 17 bases between. The CDR3 runs 16 residues.

The rearrangement uses TRBV7-2 and TRBJ2-3, with TRBD2 identical over 8 bases. The J segment lost 6 bases and the V segment lost 1 base, leaving 9 bases of the junction unmatched. Germline CDR1 is SGHTA and CDR2 is FQGNSA. The CDR3 has 16 amino acids. CDR3 sequence: CASSLVGAGGPDTQYF. Written as DNA, the CDR3 is TGTGCCAGCAGCTTAGTCGGGGCGGGGGGCCCTGATACGCAGTATTTT. Combining the CDR3 with reference TRBV7-2 and TRBJ2-3 gives the whole variable domain GAGVSQSPSNKVTEKGKDVELRCDPISGHTALYWYRQSLGQGLEFLIYFQGNSAPDKSGLPSDRFSAERTGGSVSTLTIQRTQQEDSAVYLCASSLVGAGGPDTQYFGPGTRLTVL.

This clone was recorded only once. This chain joins TRBV10-3 and TRBJ2-3; 11 nucleotides agree with TRBD2. CDR3 length: 16 residues. The V gene's germline CDR1 is ENHRY and CDR2 SYGVKD. V trimming: 5 bases; J trimming: 6 bases; junction bases outside the gene matches: 10. The CDR3 bases are TGTGCCATCAGTTCTACCATTAGCGGGGGGGAGGATACGCAGTATTTT. Protein: CAISSTISGGEDTQYF.

The chain carries TRBV2 and TRBJ1-5; D is undetermined. Germline CDR1 and CDR2: SNHLY and FYNNEI. This CDR3 is built from 14 residues. Trimming took 0 bases from V and 4 from J, leaving 7 bases between them. Written as DNA, the CDR3 is TGTGCCAGCAGTGAAGCCCGGAATAATCAGCCCCAGCATTTT. It codes for CASSEARNNQPQHF. The full variable domain, its missing parts supplied by reference TRBV2 and TRBJ1-5, is EPEVTQTPSHQVTQMGQEVILRCVPISNHLYFYWYRQILGQKVEFLVSFYNNEISEKSEIFDDQFSVERPDGSNFTLKIRSTKLEDSAMYFCASSEARNNQPQHFGDGTRLSIL.

V gene TRBV7-2 combines with J gene TRBJ2-7; unclear D gene. The V gene lost 3 bases and the J gene lost 3 bases, with 15 bases spanning the gap. The CDR3 extends over 15 amino acids. The germline V gene encodes CDR1 SGHTA and CDR2 FQGNSA. DNA for the CDR3: TGTGCCAGCAGCTTGGCGCATACCTCTGACTACGAGCAGTACTTC. Translating gives CASSLAHTSDYEQYF.

The genes are TRBV5-1 and TRBJ2-7; 7 bases are a match to TRBD1. The V and J ends lost 4 bases and 2 bases, in that order; junction bases with no gene match: 3. CDR3 length equals 13 residues. Germline V CDR1 and CDR2: SGHRS, YFSETQ. The CDR3 DNA sequence: TGCGCCAGCAGCCCACAGGGGCCCTACGAGCAGTACTTC. It encodes CASSPQGPYEQYF.

The V gene is TRBV6-5, the J gene TRBJ1-1; tentatively, D is TRBD1 (5 bases). The V and J ends lost 5 bases and 8 bases respectively, with 12 bases between them. This CDR3 contains 12 residues. Germline V gene sequence: CDR1 MNHEY, CDR2 SVGAGI. DNA of the CDR3: TGTGCCAGCAGTACCCAGGGCCTCGAAGCTTTCTTT. Its protein product is CASSTQGLEAFF.

This chain links TRBV2 with TRBJ2-3; TRBD2 matches 10 bases. Trimming at V came to 8 bases and at J to 5 bases, leaving 16 bases not matched to a gene. This CDR3 is built from 17 residues. Germline CDR1 SNHLY, CDR2 FYNNEI. The CDR3, as DNA: TGTGCCAGCCTCCCCAAGCGACTAGCGGGTGGGGGAGATACGCAGTATTTT. It yields the protein CASLPKRLAGGGDTQYF.

J is TRBJ1-2 and V is TRBV4-3; 9 bases align to TRBD1. V gave up 0 bases and J gave up 6 bases; unmatched junction bases: 8. This CDR3 has 16 amino acids. CDR1 LGHNA and CDR2 YSLEER come from the germline V gene. The CDR3 nucleotides are TGCGCCAGCAGCCAAGACACGGGACAGGGAGTAGATGGCTACACCTTC. This translates into CASSQDTGQGVDGYTF.

The J gene is TRBJ2-7, the V gene TRBV6-6, with 10 bases fitting TRBD1. The CDR3 covers 16 residues. Germline V CDR1 and CDR2: MNHNY, SVGAGI (reference sequence). V trimming: 7 bases; J trimming: 2 bases; junction bases outside the gene matches: 11. In DNA form, the CDR3 reads TGTGCCAGCACCCCACGGGACAGGGGAGGGACCTACGAGCAGTACTTC. Translating gives CASTPRDRGGTYEQYF.

The chain links TRBV10-3 to TRBJ2-5; D is possibly TRBD2 (7 bases). With 11 bases removed from V and 1 base from J, the gap between germline ends came to 17 bases. The germline V gene encodes CDR1 ENHRY and CDR2 SYGVKD. The length of the CDR3 is 14 residues. The CDR3 nucleotides are TGTGCCTCCCGGGGGGCCGGGGTCCAAGAGACCCAGTACTTC. Amino acid sequence: CASRGAGVQETQYF.

V gene TRBV15 combines with J gene TRBJ2-3, with 8 bases that match TRBD1. The length of the CDR3 is 15 residues. The junction had 4 bases not matched to a gene; V was cut back by 2 bases and J by 3 bases. The V gene's germline CDR1 is LNHNV and CDR2 YYDKDF (reference sequence). The CDR3 bases are TGTGCCACCAGCAGATACAGGGGGACTACAGATACGCAGTATTTT. It codes for CATSRYRGTTDTQYF. Together with reference TRBV15 and TRBJ2-3, the CDR3 gives the full variable domain: DAMVIQNPRYQVTQFGKPVTLSCSQTLNHNVMYWYQQKSSQAPKLLFHYYDKDFNNEADTPDNFQSRRPNTSFCFLDIRSPGLGDTAMYLCATSRYRGTTDTQYFGPGTRLTVL.